The table lists the clone carrying this TCR beta chain with a few counts. Antigen unknown. This sample is drawn from a study of shared clonotypes between healthy human individuals. This CDR3 is built from 16 residues. V was pared by 5 bases and J by 4 bases, with 18 bases between. Germline CDR1 and CDR2: MGHDK and SYGVNS. Findings of the study overall: Though the depth was large, rarefaction showed that sorted-subset sequencing was incomplete.

Evenly divided among several immunoSEQ plates was the genomic DNA of each subset. The authors' processing: Owing to the provision of junction-only sequences devoid of quality scores by immunoSEQ, filtering differed. The method was immunoSEQ multiplex PCR; TCRdb's version includes in-frame clones alone and lacks a portion of them. The V and J calls and clone size are taken from that table; D and trimming were inferred from the DNA. The sample contains around 100,000 clones, 67% of which appear only once. The sample was memory CD8+ T cells sorted from blood. Noted subset: CD45RO+ cells pooled with CCR7-negative TemRA cells. The TCR sequence derives from a woman between 25 and 40 years old in good health. The rearrangement uses TRBV25-1 and TRBJ2-1, with D perhaps matching TRBD1 (7 bases). The CDR3 region has the DNA TGTGCCAGCAGTCAAGGGGCGGGACAGATATACAATGAGCAGTTCTTC. This codes for CASSQGAGQIYNEQFF.